The 26 T cell receptor beta chains below all came from one sample that was sequenced in a study of blood T cell repertoires in COVID-19. Sequencing was performed with immunoSEQ multiplex PCR; in TCRdb, only in-frame clones are kept and a portion is missing. This sample has around 150,000 clones, with over 75% found just once. Sequencing was carried out using peripheral blood. The receptors were gathered from a man in his sixties or seventies with acute or convalescent COVID-19.

The genes are TRBV6-6 and TRBJ1-2; D unresolved. V gave up 7 bases and J gave up 5 bases, with 14 bases separating them. The CDR3 has 13 amino acids. The germline V gene has CDR1 MNHNY and CDR2 SVGAGI (reference sequence). In DNA, the CDR3 is TGTGCCAGCACCGACTCCTGGAGGTATGGCTACACCTTC. Translated: CASTDSWRYGYTF.

This sequence joins TRBV6-6 and TRBJ1-4; D is unclear. From germline, CDR1 is MNHNY and CDR2 SVGAGI (reference sequence). The CDR3 spans 16 residues. The V gene lost 0 bases and the J gene lost 8 bases, with 16 bases spanning the gap. The DNA for the CDR3 is TGTGCCAGCAGTTACTCGATGGGCGTCGGAGGAGAAAAACTGTTTTTT. Protein product: CASSYSMGVGGEKLFF.

The V gene is TRBV12-3 or TRBV12-4, the J gene TRBJ1-5; D gene ambiguous. This CDR3 comprises 13 residues. V lost 6 bases and J 1 base, leaving 7 bases between the germline ends. CDR3 coding DNA: TGTGCCAGCAGCGGACTAAGCAATCAGCCCCAGCATTTT. This encodes CASSGLSNQPQHF.

This clone has only one observation. The V gene is TRBV6-5, the J gene TRBJ1-2, with 7 nucleotides matching TRBD1. V lost 7 bases to trimming and J lost 8 bases; unmatched junction nucleotides: 4. CDR1 is MNHEY and CDR2 is SVGAGI in the germline V gene. The CDR3 length is 11 residues. This chain's CDR3 is CASTEGAGYTF. The CDR3 nucleotides are TGTGCCAGCACGGAGGGGGCAGGCTACACCTTC.

This chain links TRBV7-2 with TRBJ2-1; TRBD1 agrees at 9 bases. After removal of 5 bases from V and 13 bases from J, the junction contained 12 bases not matched to a gene. Germline assignment: CDR1 SGHTA and CDR2 FQGNSA. CDR3 size: 14 residues. In DNA, the CDR3 is TGTGCCAGCAGCCCCCGGACAGGGGCTCTCGCCCAGTTCTTC. It translates to CASSPRTGALAQFF.

This clone has a single count. The rearrangement links TRBV28 to TRBJ1-6; 7 bases map to TRBD1. CDR1 is MDHEN, CDR2 SYDVKM, per germline. This CDR3 contains 15 residues. The junction had 8 bases not matched to a gene; V was cut back by 6 bases and J by 6 bases. In DNA form, the CDR3 reads TGTGCCAGCAGGGCAGGGGGGCTCCCTAATTCACCCCTCCACTTT. Protein sequence: CASRAGGLPNSPLHF.

This clone was counted between two and nine times. This same CDR3 is encoded by further DNA sequences in the sample. CDR3 sequence (DNA): TGCGCCAGCAGCAGAGGACAGGGGAACACTGAAGCTTTCTTT. It encodes CASSRGQGNTEAFF. The chain recombines TRBV5-1 with TRBJ1-1; 8 bases are a match to TRBD1. This CDR3 is 14 amino acids long. Germline V gives CDR1 SGHRS, CDR2 YFSETQ. The ends lost 4 bases at V and 1 base at J; junction bases unmatched: 3.

The sample holds a few counts of this clone. The CDR3 spells CASSLVPTIEAFF. The CDR3 coding sequence is TGTGCCAGCAGCTTAGTTCCTACGATTGAAGCTTTCTTT. This chain uses TRBV7-9 with TRBJ1-1, with unresolved D. The germline V gene encodes CDR1 SEHNR and CDR2 FQNEAQ (reference sequence). V lost 1 base, J lost 7 bases, and 10 bases lay in between. The CDR3 length is 13 residues.

The chain recombines TRBV7-9 with TRBJ1-5; perhaps TRBD1 as D (6 bases). This CDR3 contains 17 residues. From germline, CDR1 is SEHNR and CDR2 FQNEAQ (reference sequence). V lost 6 bases and J lost 0, with 18 bases in between. In DNA form, the CDR3 reads TGTGCCAGCAGTTTCCAGGGGACTACCGCTAGCAATCAGCCCCAGCATTTT. This gives the protein CASSFQGTTASNQPQHF. Drawing the rest from reference TRBV7-9 and TRBJ1-5, the complete variable domain is DTGVSQNPRHKITKRGQNVTFRCDPISEHNRLYWYRQTLGQGPEFLTYFQNEAQLEKSRLLSDRFSAERPKGSFSTLEIQRTEQGDSAMYLCASSFQGTTASNQPQHFGDGTRLSIL.

V is TRBV6-5 and J is TRBJ2-1; D is possibly TRBD1 (5 bases). CDR3 length equals 13 residues. Trimming removed 10 bases at V and 8 bases at J, with 18 bases between. CDR1 and CDR2 (germline): MNHEY, SVGAGI. In DNA form, the CDR3 reads TGTGCCATCGTCAGGGCGGCCGTAGATGAGCAGTTCTTC. Translation: CAIVRAAVDEQFF.

The chain joins TRBV5-1 to TRBJ2-3; weak D call: TRBD1 (6 bases). Per the germline V gene, CDR1 is SGHRS and CDR2 is YFSETQ. The V and J ends lost 1 base and 5 bases respectively, with 23 bases between them. This CDR3 contains 18 residues. The chain's CDR3 is CASSLRPIDRRGIDTQYF. In nucleotides, the CDR3 is TGCGCCAGCAGCTTGCGGCCAATCGACAGGCGAGGTATAGATACGCAGTATTTT.

This chain joins TRBV19 and TRBJ1-2, with a tentative D call TRBD1 (5 bases). CDR3 length equals 13 residues. Germline CDR1 is LNHDA and CDR2 is SQIVND (reference sequence). The V gene lost 6 bases and the J gene lost 6 bases, with 14 bases spanning the gap. The CDR3 here is CASRTAPGNGYTF. The CDR3 DNA reads TGTGCCAGTAGAACCGCGCCAGGGAATGGCTACACCTTC.

The chain joins TRBV12-5 to TRBJ2-1, with 11 bases lining up with TRBD2. Germline values: CDR1 LGHNT, CDR2 FRNRAP. The CDR3 totals 15 residues. Trimming took 5 bases from V and 5 from J; bases not matched to a gene: 5. Here the CDR3 reads CASGLAGGNNNEQFF. The CDR3 bases are TGTGCTAGTGGTCTAGCGGGAGGTAATAACAATGAGCAGTTCTTC.

V and J are TRBV25-1 and TRBJ2-1, with D uncertain. Germline V gene sequence: CDR1 MGHDK, CDR2 SYGVNS. V lost 7 bases and J 9 bases, leaving 19 bases between the germline ends. The CDR3 runs 14 residues. DNA for the CDR3: TGTGCCAGCAAAAATGAACAGATTTATGGTGAGCAGTTCTTC. It is translated as CASKNEQIYGEQFF.

The V gene is TRBV27, the J gene TRBJ2-7; 7 bases agree with TRBD1. V trimming: 6 bases; J trimming: 7 bases; junction bases outside the gene matches: 6. The CDR3 runs 12 residues. Germline V gene data show CDR1 as MNHEY and CDR2 as SMNVEV (reference sequence). The CDR3 DNA reads as TGTGCCAGCAGCCGGACACAGGGGGAGCAGTACTTC. It specifies CASSRTQGEQYF.

The V and J genes are TRBV23-1 and TRBJ1-5, with 11 bases aligning to TRBD1. TRBV23-1 qualifies as an ORF whose function is uncertain. Trimming took 8 bases from V and 7 from J; bases not matched to a gene: 7. The CDR3 is 14 amino acids. CDR3 bases: TGCGCCAGCCCTCCGGGACAGGGGGGCCAGCCCCAGCATTTT. Protein product: CASPPGQGGQPQHF.

The J gene is TRBJ2-5, the V gene TRBV30; 8 bases match TRBD2. This CDR3 is built from 13 residues. The germline gives CDR1 GTSNPN, CDR2 SVGIG (reference sequence). V gave up 0 bases and J gave up 4 bases; unmatched junction bases: 1. The CDR3 sequence: CAWSVLAGETQYF. CDR3 bases: TGTGCCTGGAGTGTTCTAGCGGGAGAGACCCAGTACTTC.

This clone was seen only a few times. Written as DNA, the CDR3 is TGTGCCACCCTTTTTGACAGCGGGAGCGGGCCGTTCTTC. Its translation is CATLFDSGSGPFF. The genes are TRBV15 and TRBJ2-1; 8 bases agree with TRBD2. CDR3 size: 13 residues. The germline gives CDR1 LNHNV, CDR2 YYDKDF (reference sequence). Losses at the gene ends were 8 bases for V and 15 bases for J; bases not matched to a gene: 15.

This chain connects TRBV9 to TRBJ2-1; 9 bases match TRBD1. Germline V gives CDR1 SGDLS, CDR2 YYNGEE. This CDR3 comprises 17 residues. With V trimmed by 2 bases and J by 9 bases, 15 bases remained unmatched. The chain's CDR3 is CASSVEALGQGKSEQFF. CDR3 DNA sequence: TGTGCCAGCAGCGTCGAAGCACTCGGACAGGGGAAATCTGAGCAGTTCTTC.

This clone was seen a single time. The V and J genes are TRBV5-1 and TRBJ2-1; D is possibly TRBD2 (6 bases). Germline CDR1 is SGHRS and CDR2 is YFSETQ. The V gene lost 5 bases and the J gene lost 0 bases, with 12 bases spanning the gap. The CDR3 runs to 15 residues. The DNA for the CDR3 is TGCGCCAGCAGGACCAGCGGGCGCTCCTACAATGAGCAGTTCTTC. This sequence encodes CASRTSGRSYNEQFF.

The V gene is TRBV19, the J gene TRBJ2-4; D is perhaps TRBD2 (7 bases). V was shortened by 4 bases and J by 7 bases, with 14 bases between the two germline ends. The germline gives CDR1 LNHDA, CDR2 SQIVND (reference sequence). There are 14 residues in the CDR3. DNA of the CDR3: TGTGCCAGTAGTAGCGGGGGCCCGGAGAACATTCAGTACTTC. Its protein is CASSSGGPENIQYF.

This chain uses TRBV3-1 (or the pseudogene TRBV3-2) with TRBJ1-5, with 9 positions matching TRBD1. From germline, CDR1 is LGHDT and CDR2 YNNKEL (reference sequence). V shed 7 bases and J 4 bases; nucleotides not matched to a gene: 5. The CDR3 contains 14 residues. CDR3 in DNA: TGTGCCAGCACATCGGGACAGGGAAATCAGCCCCAGCATTTT. Its protein product is CASTSGQGNQPQHF.

The chain is built from TRBV9 and TRBJ1-5, with D hard to call. The CDR3 has 15 amino acids. V lost 4 bases to trimming and J lost 0 bases, with 11 bases between them. CDR1 SGDLS and CDR2 YYNGEE come from the germline V gene. The CDR3 loop is CASSLGGTSNQPQHF. CDR3 DNA sequence: TGTGCCAGCAGCCTAGGCGGTACTAGCAATCAGCCCCAGCATTTT.

This clone was recorded once. The chain links TRBV7-7 to TRBJ2-1; 8 bases line up with TRBD2. The CDR3 loop spans 15 amino acids. Germline values: CDR1 SSHAT, CDR2 FNYEAQ (reference sequence). The V gene end was trimmed by 5 bases and the J gene end by 10 bases; junction bases not matched to a gene: 13. CDR3 protein: CASSLTSASFEEQFF. Here the CDR3 DNA reads TGTGCCAGCAGCCTGACTAGCGCGAGTTTCGAGGAGCAGTTCTTC.

This chain connects TRBV19 to TRBJ1-1; D call uncertain. Germline values: CDR1 LNHDA, CDR2 SQIVND (reference sequence). The CDR3 has 13 amino acids. V was clipped by 11 bases and J by 4 bases, with 17 bases between them. CDR3 DNA sequence: TGTGCCTTACGGAGCACGTCGGCCACTGAAGCTTTCTTT. This sequence encodes CALRSTSATEAFF.

The rearrangement uses TRBV6-5 and TRBJ2-7; TRBD1 matches 7 bases. CDR3 size: 13 residues. Germline V gene sequence: CDR1 MNHEY, CDR2 SVGAGI. The V segment lost 7 bases and the J segment 5 bases; nucleotides outside the gene matches: 8. CDR3 sequence reads: CASMGQKRNEQYF. The CDR3 DNA sequence: TGTGCCAGCATGGGACAGAAGAGAAACGAGCAGTACTTC.